What follows are 2 T cell receptor beta chains derived from one specimen sequenced in a study of blood T cells in healthy people across ages. A J-beta primer mix and a sample-barcoded 5' primer were used in a second PCR of about 7 to 12 cycles. Each CDR3 protein is one row after TCRdb ran MiXCR on the 5' RACE reads. Among approximately 730,000 distinct CDR3 sequences listed, around 40% were seen once. Source material: blood. The origin of the receptors is a woman aged 55 to 70 in good health.

The V gene is TRBV6-5, the J gene TRBJ2-5; possible D gene TRBD2, 6 bases. V lost 4 bases and J 4 bases, leaving 16 bases between the germline ends. This CDR3 contains 15 residues. Germline lookup yields CDR1 MNHEY and CDR2 SVGAGI. Here the CDR3 DNA reads TGTGCCAGCAGTTTTGTCGTGGAGGGGCCAGAGACCCAGTACTTC. Translation: CASSFVVEGPETQYF.

The chain couples TRBV12-3 or TRBV12-4 to TRBJ2-7; 7 bases match TRBD1. The CDR3 totals 16 residues. Trimming removed 5 bases from V and 2 bases from J; junction bases left unmatched: 12. CDR3 sequence reads: CASSRIPTGTAYEQYF. In DNA, the CDR3 is TGTGCCAGCAGTCGGATCCCGACAGGGACGGCCTACGAGCAGTACTTC.